This T cell receptor (beta chain) originates from a study of CD4 and CD8 cells across lung adenocarcinoma regions (dated by TCRdb to between 2017 and 2018). The study in broad terms: To look at intratumor heterogeneity in the T cell receptor repertoire, the study compared tumor centers against tumor margins.

The germline V gene sets CDR1 to MGHRA and CDR2 to YSYEKL. The CDR3, from cysteine to phenylalanine, totals 14 residues. Here the CDR3 DNA is all that survives: 42 bases in frame from base 1. V sheds 4 bases and J sheds 4 bases, leaving 12 bases between their ends. This clonotype was seen at least ten times. Its antigen has not been determined. No base quality values were provided; no much bigger clone lies one nucleotide off. Donors were patients with localized lung adenocarcinoma, a subtype of non-small cell lung cancer. The samples were taken from the margins of localized lung adenocarcinomas. For TCR repertoire analysis, CD8+ T cells from tumor tissue were profiled separately from CD4+ T cells. The library was prepared using PCR. The instrument was a HiSeq X Ten. TCRdb applied fastp at Q25 and MiXCR to the public reads, then kept only in-frame beta chains. Every distinct CDR3 protein forms one entry, paired with its most common genes and DNA. The sample table holds some 11,000 distinct CDR3 sequences, of which around half were seen once. 26% of the sample goes to the ten largest clones.

The chain was built from TRBV4-1 and TRBJ2-3, and the D gene may be TRBD1, 6 bases matching. The sample was CD8+ T cells from the margin of a lung tumor. The meaning of the sample's cell subset or site label: tumor margin region. The receptor's source is a female donor with lung adenocarcinoma. The CD4 and CD8 labels of this study may be unreliable. The bases read TGCGCCAGCAGCCCGCCAGGGGTCCCAGATACGCAGTATTTT. The resulting protein is CASSPPGVPDTQYF.